This T cell receptor beta chain emerged from a study of T cells in Graves' hyperthyroidism and ophthalmopathy. Each patient was aged 18 to 65 and had newly diagnosed hyperthyroidism of under 2 months' duration. Germline CDR1 is MDHEN and CDR2 is SYDVKM. The V and J ends lost 4 bases and 3 bases, in that order; junction bases with no gene match: 5. The CDR3 extends over 15 amino acids. This clonotype has at least ten counts. Amplification of TCR beta CDR3 regions used RNA as the template. With the HTBI primer set, the TCR CDR3 went through a first round of RT-PCR. TCRdb analysed the multiplex PCR reads with MiXCR anew, one entry per CDR3 protein. The sample carries 550,000 to 800,000 distinct CDR3 sequences, approximately 16% recorded once.

The source is a man between 18 and 29 years old with Graves' hyperthyroidism. V usage is TRBV28 and J usage is TRBJ1-3, with 8 bases fitting TRBD1. Sequences were obtained from blood. The DNA of the CDR3 is TGTGCCAGCAGTTCGCAGGGGGCGTATGGAAACACCATATATTTT. This encodes CASSSQGAYGNTIYF.